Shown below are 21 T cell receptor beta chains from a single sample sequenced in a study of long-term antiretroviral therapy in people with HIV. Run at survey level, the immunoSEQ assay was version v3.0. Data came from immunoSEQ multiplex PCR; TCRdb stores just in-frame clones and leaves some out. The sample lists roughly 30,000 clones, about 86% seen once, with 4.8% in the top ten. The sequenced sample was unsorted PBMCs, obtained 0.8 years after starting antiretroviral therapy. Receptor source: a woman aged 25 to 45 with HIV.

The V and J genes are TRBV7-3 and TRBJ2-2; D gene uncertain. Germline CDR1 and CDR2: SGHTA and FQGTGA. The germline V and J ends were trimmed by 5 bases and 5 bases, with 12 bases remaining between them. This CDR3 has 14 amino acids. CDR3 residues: CASSPSSRTGELFF. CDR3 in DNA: TGTGCCAGCAGCCCGTCAAGTAGGACCGGGGAGCTGTTTTTT.

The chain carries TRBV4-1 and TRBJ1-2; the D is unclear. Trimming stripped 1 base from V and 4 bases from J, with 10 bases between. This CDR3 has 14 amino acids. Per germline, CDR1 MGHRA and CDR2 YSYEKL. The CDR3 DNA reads TGCGCCAGCAGCCAAGTTTTCGGCAGCTATGGCTACACCTTC. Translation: CASSQVFGSYGYTF.

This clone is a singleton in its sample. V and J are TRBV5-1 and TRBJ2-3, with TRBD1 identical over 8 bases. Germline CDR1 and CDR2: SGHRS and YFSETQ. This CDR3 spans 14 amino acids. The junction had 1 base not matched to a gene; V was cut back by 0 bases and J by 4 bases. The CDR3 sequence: CASSLGTGPDTQYF. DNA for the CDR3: TGCGCCAGCAGCTTGGGGACAGGGCCAGATACGCAGTATTTT.

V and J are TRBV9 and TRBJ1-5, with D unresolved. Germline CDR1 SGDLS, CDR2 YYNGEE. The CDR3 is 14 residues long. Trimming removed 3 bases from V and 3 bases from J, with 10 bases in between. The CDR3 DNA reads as TGTGCCAGCAGCGAGGGCGGTGACAATCAGCCCCAGCATTTT. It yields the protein CASSEGGDNQPQHF.

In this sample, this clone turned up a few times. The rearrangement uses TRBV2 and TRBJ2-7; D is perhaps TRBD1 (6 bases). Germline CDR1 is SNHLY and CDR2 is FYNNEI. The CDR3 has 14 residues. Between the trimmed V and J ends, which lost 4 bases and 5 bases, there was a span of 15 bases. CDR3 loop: CASSAGQGIDEQYF. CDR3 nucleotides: TGTGCCAGCAGTGCGGGGCAGGGGATCGACGAGCAGTACTTC.

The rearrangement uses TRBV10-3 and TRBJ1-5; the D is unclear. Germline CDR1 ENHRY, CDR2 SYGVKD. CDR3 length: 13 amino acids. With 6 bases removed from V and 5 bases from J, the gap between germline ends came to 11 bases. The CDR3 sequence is CAIRVARDQPQHF. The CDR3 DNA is TGTGCCATCAGGGTGGCGCGGGATCAGCCCCAGCATTTT.

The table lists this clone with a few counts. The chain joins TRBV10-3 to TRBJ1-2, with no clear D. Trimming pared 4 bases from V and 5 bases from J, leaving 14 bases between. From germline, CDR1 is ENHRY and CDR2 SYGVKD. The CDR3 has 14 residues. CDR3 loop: CAISAHPSGYGYTF. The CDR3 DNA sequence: TGTGCCATCAGTGCTCACCCTTCGGGGTATGGCTACACCTTC.

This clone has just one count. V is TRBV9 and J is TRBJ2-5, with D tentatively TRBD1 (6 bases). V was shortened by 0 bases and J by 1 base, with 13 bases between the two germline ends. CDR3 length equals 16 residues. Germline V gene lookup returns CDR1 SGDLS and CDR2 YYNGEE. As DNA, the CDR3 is TGTGCCAGCAGCGTAGGTGCGAGGACAGCCCAAGAGACCCAGTACTTC. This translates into CASSVGARTAQETQYF. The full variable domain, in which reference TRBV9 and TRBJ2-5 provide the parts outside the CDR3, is DSGVTQTPKHLITATGQRVTLRCSPRSGDLSVYWYQQSLDQGLQFLIQYYNGEERAKGNILERFSAQQFPDLHSELNLSSLELGDSALYFCASSVGARTAQETQYFGPGTRLLVL.

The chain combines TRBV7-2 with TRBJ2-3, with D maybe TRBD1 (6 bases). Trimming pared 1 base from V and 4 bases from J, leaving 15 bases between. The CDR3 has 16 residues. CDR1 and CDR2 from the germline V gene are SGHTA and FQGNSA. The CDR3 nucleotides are TGTGCCAGCAGCTTAGGTGGGGGCCGAGTTGCAGATACGCAGTATTTT. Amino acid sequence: CASSLGGGRVADTQYF.

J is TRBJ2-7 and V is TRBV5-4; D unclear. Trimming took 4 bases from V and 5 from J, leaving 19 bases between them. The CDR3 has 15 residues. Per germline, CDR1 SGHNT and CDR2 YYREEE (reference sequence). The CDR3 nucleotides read TGTGCCAGCAGCGCGGACGACGGCACAGCAAACGAGCAGTACTTC. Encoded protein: CASSADDGTANEQYF.

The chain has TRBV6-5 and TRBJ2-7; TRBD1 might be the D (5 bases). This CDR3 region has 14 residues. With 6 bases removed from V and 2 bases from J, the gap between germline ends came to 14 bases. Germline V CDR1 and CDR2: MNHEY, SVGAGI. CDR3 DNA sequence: TGTGCCAGCAGCCCGGGCAGGGTCCCCTACGAGCAGTACGTC. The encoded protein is CASSPGRVPYEQYV.

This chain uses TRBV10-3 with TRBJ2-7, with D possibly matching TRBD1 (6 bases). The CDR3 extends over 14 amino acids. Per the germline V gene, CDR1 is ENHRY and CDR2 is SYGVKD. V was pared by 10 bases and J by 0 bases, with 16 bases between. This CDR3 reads CATGAGSSSYEQYV. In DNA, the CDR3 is TGTGCCACAGGGGCGGGTTCGAGCTCCTACGAGCAGTACGTC.

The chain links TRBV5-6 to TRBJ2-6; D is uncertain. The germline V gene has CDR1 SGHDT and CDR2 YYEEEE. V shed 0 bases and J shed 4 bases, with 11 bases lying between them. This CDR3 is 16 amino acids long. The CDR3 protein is CASSLDVSTGANVLTF. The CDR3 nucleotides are TGTGCCAGCAGCTTGGACGTGTCGACCGGGGCCAACGTCCTGACTTTC. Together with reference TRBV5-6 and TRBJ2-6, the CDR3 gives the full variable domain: DAGVTQSPTHLIKTRGQQVTLRCSPKSGHDTVSWYQQALGQGPQFIFQYYEEEERQRGNFPDRFSGHQFPNYSSELNVNALLLGDSALYLCASSLDVSTGANVLTFGAGSRLTVL.

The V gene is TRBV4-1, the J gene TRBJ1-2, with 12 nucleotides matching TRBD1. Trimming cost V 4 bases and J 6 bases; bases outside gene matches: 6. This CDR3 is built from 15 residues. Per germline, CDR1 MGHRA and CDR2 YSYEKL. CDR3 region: CASSPGTGGKDGYTF. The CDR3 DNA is TGCGCCAGCAGCCCAGGGACAGGGGGCAAGGATGGCTACACCTTC.

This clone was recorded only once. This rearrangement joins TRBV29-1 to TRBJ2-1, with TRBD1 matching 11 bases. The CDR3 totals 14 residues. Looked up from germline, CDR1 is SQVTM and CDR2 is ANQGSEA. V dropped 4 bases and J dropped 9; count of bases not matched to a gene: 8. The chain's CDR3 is CSVVWDRGNAEQFF. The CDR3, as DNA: TGCAGCGTTGTCTGGGACAGGGGGAACGCTGAGCAGTTCTTC.

The CDR3 spells CASSELRYGNTIYF. The DNA for the CDR3 is TGTGCCAGCAGTGAATTGCGGTATGGAAACACCATATATTTT. This rearrangement joins TRBV2 to TRBJ1-3; D uncertain. This CDR3 spans 14 amino acids. Trimming took off 2 bases at V and 3 bases at J, with 8 bases between the two ends. Germline CDR1 and CDR2: SNHLY and FYNNEI.

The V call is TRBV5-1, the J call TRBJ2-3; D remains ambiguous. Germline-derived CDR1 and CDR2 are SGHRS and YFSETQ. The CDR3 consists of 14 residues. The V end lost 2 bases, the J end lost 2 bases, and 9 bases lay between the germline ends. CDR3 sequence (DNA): TGCGCCAGCAGCTTCAGTACTAACACAGATACGCAGTATTTT. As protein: CASSFSTNTDTQYF.

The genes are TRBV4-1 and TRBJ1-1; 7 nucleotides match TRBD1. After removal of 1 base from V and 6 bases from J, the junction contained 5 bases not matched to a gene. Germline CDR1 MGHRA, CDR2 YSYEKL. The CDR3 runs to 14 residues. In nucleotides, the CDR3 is TGCGCCAGCAGCCAAGCGACAGGGAAGGCTGAAGCTTTCTTT. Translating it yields CASSQATGKAEAFF.

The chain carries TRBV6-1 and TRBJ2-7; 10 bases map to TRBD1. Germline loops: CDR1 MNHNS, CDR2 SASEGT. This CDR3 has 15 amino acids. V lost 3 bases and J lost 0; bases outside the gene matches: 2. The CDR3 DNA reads TGTGCCAGCAGTGAGGGACAGGGGACCTCCTACGAGCAGTACGTC. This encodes CASSEGQGTSYEQYV.

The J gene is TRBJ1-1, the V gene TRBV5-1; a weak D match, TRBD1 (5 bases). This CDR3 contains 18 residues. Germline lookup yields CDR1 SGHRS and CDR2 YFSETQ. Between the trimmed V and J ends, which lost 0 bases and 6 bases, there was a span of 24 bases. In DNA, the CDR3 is TGCGCCAGCAGCTTGGGGGGGGGAGGACTCCCCGAGGGTCCTGAAGCTTTCTTT. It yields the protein CASSLGGGGLPEGPEAFF.

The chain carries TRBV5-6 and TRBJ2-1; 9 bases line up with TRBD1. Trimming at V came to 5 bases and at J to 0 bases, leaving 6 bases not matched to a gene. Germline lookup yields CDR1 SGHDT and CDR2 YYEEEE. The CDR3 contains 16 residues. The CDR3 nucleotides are TGTGCCAGCAGGAGGGGACAGGGAGACTCCTACAATGAGCAGTTCTTC. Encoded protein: CASRRGQGDSYNEQFF.